This record covers a single T cell receptor (beta chain). The data were taken from a study of blood T cell repertoires in COVID-19. Some clones are missing from TCRdb's copy, which holds only in-frame ones; the method was immunoSEQ multiplex PCR. The sample lists over 110,000 clones, approximately 88% occurring once. This TCR was sampled from a woman between 45 and 60 years old with acute or convalescent COVID-19. Sequencing was done on a sample of peripheral blood.

The CDR3, as DNA: TGTGCCAGCAGTTACAGCTTACTAGCTCCCTACGAGCAGTACTTC. Encoded protein: CASSYSLLAPYEQYF. This rearrangement joins TRBV6-5 to TRBJ2-7; D is perhaps TRBD2 (6 bases). This CDR3 contains 15 residues. CDR1 is MNHEY, CDR2 SVGAGI, per germline. Trimming pared 2 bases from V and 2 bases from J, leaving 13 bases between.